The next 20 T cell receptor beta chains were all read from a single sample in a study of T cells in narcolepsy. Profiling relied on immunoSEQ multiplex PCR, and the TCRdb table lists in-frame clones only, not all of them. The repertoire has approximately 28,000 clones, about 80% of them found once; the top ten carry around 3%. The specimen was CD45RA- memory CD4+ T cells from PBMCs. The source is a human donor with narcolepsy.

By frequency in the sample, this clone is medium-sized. The CDR3 DNA follows: TGCGCCAGCAGTCAATTGCGACAGGGGGAGAAGAATCAGCCCCAGCATTTT. This gives the protein CASSQLRQGEKNQPQHF. The V call is TRBV23-1, the J call TRBJ1-5, with 9 bases identical to TRBD1. TRBV23-1 is placed among ORFs of uncertain function. The CDR3 is 17 residues long. With V trimmed by 1 base and J by 4 bases, 8 bases remained unmatched.

The CDR3 reads CASSLIGYAFF. DNA of the CDR3: TGTGCCAGCAGCTTGATTGGATACGCTTTCTTT. The genes are TRBV7-9 and TRBJ1-1, with D hard to call. Germline CDR1 reads SEHNR; CDR2 reads FQNEAQ (reference sequence). The CDR3 runs to 11 residues. Deletions cut 3 bases from V and 11 bases from J, with 10 bases between.

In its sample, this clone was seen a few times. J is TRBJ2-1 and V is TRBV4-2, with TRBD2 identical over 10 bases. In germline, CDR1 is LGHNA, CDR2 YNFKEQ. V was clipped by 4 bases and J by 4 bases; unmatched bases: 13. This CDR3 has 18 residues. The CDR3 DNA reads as TGTGCCAGCAGCCGCGAACCGAATAGCGGGGGGACGTACAATGAGCAGTTCTTC. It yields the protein CASSREPNSGGTYNEQFF.

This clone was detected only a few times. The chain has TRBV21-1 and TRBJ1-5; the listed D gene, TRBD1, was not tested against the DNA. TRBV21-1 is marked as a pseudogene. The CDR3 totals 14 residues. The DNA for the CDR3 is TGTGCCAGCAGTATCAACAGGGGGAATCAGCCCCAGCATTTT. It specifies CASSINRGNQPQHF.

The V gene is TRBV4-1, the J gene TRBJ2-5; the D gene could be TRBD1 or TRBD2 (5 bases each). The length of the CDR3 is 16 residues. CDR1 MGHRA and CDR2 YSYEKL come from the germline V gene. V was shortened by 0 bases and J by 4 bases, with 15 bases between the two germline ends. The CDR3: CASSQDRTVGGETQYF. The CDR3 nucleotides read TGCGCCAGCAGCCAAGATCGAACAGTTGGGGGAGAGACCCAGTACTTC.

CDR3 loop: CASSPATGLRKLANYGYTF. Here the CDR3 DNA reads TGTGCCAGCTCACCAGCGACAGGGCTACGCAAGCTAGCTAACTATGGCTACACCTTC. V is TRBV18 and J is TRBJ1-2; the match to TRBD1 covers 7 bases. The trim removed 2 bases at V and 0 bases at J, leaving 15 bases unmatched. The CDR3 has 19 residues. Germline loops: CDR1 KGHSH, CDR2 LQKENI. The whole variable domain, filled in from reference TRBV18 and TRBJ1-2, reads NAGVMQNPRHLVRRRGQEARLRCSPMKGHSHVYWYRQLPEEGLKFMVYLQKENIIDESGMPKERFSAEFPKEGPSILRIQQVVRGDSAAYFCASSPATGLRKLANYGYTFGSGTRLTVV.

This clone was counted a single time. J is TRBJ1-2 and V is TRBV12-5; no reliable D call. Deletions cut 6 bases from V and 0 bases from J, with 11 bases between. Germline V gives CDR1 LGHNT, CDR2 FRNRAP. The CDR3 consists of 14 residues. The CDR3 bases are TGTGCTAGTGGCCCCCCCGGGGCTAACTATGGCTACACCTTC. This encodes CASGPPGANYGYTF.

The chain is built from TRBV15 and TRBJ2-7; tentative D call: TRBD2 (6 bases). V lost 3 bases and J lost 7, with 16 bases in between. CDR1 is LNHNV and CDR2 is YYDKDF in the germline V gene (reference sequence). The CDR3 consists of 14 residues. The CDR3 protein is CATSSGAQAGEQYF. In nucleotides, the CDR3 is TGTGCCACCAGCAGTGGCGCGCAGGCGGGGGAGCAGTACTTC.

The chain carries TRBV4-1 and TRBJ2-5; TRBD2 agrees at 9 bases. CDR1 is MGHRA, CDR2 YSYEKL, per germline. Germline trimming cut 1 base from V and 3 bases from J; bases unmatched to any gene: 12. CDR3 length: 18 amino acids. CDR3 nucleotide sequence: TGCGCCAGCAGCCAAGGGGGGCCGAGGGCTAGCGGGAAAGAGACCCAGTACTTC. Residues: CASSQGGPRASGKETQYF.

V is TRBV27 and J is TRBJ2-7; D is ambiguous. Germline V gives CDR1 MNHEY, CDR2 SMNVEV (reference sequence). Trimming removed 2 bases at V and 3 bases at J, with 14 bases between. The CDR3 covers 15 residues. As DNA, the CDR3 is TGTGCCAGCAGTTTAGGCAGGCCAAATATCTACGAGCAGTACTTC. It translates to CASSLGRPNIYEQYF.

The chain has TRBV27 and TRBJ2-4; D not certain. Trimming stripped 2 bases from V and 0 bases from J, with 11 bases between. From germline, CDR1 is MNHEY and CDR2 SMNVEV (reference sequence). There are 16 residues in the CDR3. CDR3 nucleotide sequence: TGTGCCAGCAGTTTAAGTTTCCGTGCAGCCAAAAACATTCAGTACTTC. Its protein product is CASSLSFRAAKNIQYF.

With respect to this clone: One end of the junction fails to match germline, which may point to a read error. The DNA for the CDR3 is TGCGCCAGCACCTTGGACGGAGTCTACAATGAGCAGTTCTTC. Protein sequence: CASTLDGVYNEQFF. The V and J genes are TRBV5-1 and TRBJ2-1; D uncertain. Germline V gene lookup returns CDR1 SGHRS and CDR2 YFSETQ. CDR3 length: 14 amino acids.

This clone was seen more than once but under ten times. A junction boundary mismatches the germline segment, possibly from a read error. The CDR3 region has the DNA TGTGCCAGCAGGGCCAATCTAAACTTTCCCCCCCCGCATTTT. Translated: CASRANLNFPPPHF. The chain has TRBV6-1 and TRBJ1-5; D ambiguous. Germline CDR1 and CDR2: MNHNS and SASEGT. This CDR3 is 14 amino acids long.

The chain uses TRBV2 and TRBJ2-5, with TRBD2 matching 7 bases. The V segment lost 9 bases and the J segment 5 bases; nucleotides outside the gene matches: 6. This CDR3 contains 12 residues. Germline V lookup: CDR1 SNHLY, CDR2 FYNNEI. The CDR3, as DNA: TGTGCCAGTGGAGCGGGGAGGGAGACCCAGTACTTC. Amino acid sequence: CASGAGRETQYF.

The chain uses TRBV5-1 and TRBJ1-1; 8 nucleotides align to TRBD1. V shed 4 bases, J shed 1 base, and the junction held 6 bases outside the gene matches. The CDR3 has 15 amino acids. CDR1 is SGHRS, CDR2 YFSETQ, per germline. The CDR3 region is CASSGSGTGNTEAFF. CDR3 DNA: TGCGCCAGCAGCGGCTCCGGGACAGGGAACACTGAAGCTTTCTTT. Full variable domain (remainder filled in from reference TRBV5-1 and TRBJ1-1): KAGVTQTPRYLIKTRGQQVTLSCSPISGHRSVSWYQQTPGQGLQFLFEYFSETQRNKGNFPGRFSGRQFSNSRSEMNVSTLELGDSALYLCASSGSGTGNTEAFFGQGTRLTVV.

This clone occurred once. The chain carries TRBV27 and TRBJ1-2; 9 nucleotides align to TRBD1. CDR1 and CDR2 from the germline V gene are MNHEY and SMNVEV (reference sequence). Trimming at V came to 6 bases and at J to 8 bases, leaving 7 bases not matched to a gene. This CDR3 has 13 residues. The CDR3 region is CASRDRGARGYTF. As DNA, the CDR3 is TGTGCCAGCAGAGACAGGGGGGCGCGGGGCTACACCTTC.

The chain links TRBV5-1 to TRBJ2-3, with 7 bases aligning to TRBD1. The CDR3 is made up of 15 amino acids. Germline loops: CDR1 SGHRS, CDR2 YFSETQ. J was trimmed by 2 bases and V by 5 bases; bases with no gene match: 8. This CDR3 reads CASRPTGLDTDTQYF. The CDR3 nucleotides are TGCGCCAGCAGACCGACAGGGTTGGACACAGATACGCAGTATTTT.

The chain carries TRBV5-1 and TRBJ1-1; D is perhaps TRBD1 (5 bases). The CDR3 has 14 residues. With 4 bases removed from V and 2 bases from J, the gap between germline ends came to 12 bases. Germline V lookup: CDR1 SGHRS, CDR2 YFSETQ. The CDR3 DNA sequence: TGCGCCAGCAGCGATGGGACGGGAAACACTGAAGCTTTCTTT. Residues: CASSDGTGNTEAFF.

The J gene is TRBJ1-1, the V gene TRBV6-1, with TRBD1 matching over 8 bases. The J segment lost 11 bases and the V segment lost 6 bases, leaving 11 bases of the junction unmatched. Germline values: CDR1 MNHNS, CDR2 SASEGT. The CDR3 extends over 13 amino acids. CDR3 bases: TGTGCCAGCAGCCCTGGCAGGGGGCGCGGCGCTTTCTTT. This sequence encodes CASSPGRGRGAFF.

The CDR3 DNA is TGTGCCATCAGGACAGAAGCGAACACCGGGGAGCTGTTTTTT. Protein: CAIRTEANTGELFF. The chain is built from TRBV10-3 and TRBJ2-2; D possibly corresponds to TRBD1 (5 bases). Germline V lookup: CDR1 ENHRY, CDR2 SYGVKD. Trimming took off 6 bases at V and 0 bases at J, with 8 bases between the two ends. There are 14 residues in the CDR3.